The 18 T cell receptor beta chains reported below all come from one sample, sequenced in a study of chemoradiotherapy in HPV16-positive cancers. Profiling relied on immunoSEQ multiplex PCR, and the TCRdb table lists in-frame clones only, not all of them. The sample holds tens of thousands of clones; roughly 87% are singletons and the top ten take more than 4%. The sample here was blood, taken from a patient who underwent chemoradiotherapy. The receptors originated from a human donor with HPV-associated anogenital cancer.

This chain links TRBV4-3 with TRBJ1-2; possibly TRBD1 for D (6 bases). This CDR3 has 17 amino acids. CDR1 is LGHNA and CDR2 is YSLEER in the germline V gene. V shed 4 bases and J shed 6 bases, with 24 bases lying between them. The CDR3: CASSLFSQGQRGHGYTF. DNA of the CDR3: TGCGCCAGCAGCCTTTTTTCCCAGGGGCAGAGAGGGCATGGCTACACCTTC.

The V gene is TRBV6-5, the J gene TRBJ2-7; 9 bases fit TRBD1. The CDR3 runs to 15 residues. CDR1 MNHEY and CDR2 SVGAGI come from the germline V gene. Trimming took 5 bases from V and 4 from J; bases not matched to a gene: 9. The CDR3 nucleotides are TGTGCCAGCAGTCTCGGGACAGGGAGAAGTTACGAGCAGTACTTC. Residues: CASSLGTGRSYEQYF.

The chain links TRBV5-4 to TRBJ2-3, with a weak D call TRBD2 (5 bases). Germline lookup yields CDR1 SGHNT and CDR2 YYREEE (reference sequence). The CDR3 has 15 residues. The germline V and J ends were trimmed by 4 bases and 3 bases, with 15 bases remaining between them. The CDR3 DNA follows: TGTGCCAGCAGCAGCGACTCGACGGGGACAGATACGCAGTATTTT. Amino acids: CASSSDSTGTDTQYF.

This chain joins TRBV5-1 and TRBJ1-4, with D possibly being TRBD1 (5 bases). CDR1 and CDR2 from the germline V gene are SGHRS and YFSETQ. Between the trimmed V and J ends, which lost 4 bases and 6 bases, there was a span of 13 bases. This CDR3 spans 14 amino acids. CDR3 in DNA: TGCGCCAGCAGCACGGGGCTCGCGGATGAAAAACTGTTTTTT. Residues: CASSTGLADEKLFF.

The genes are TRBV7-2 and TRBJ2-1; 7 positions match TRBD2. The V segment lost 6 bases and the J segment 9 bases; nucleotides outside the gene matches: 14. The V gene's germline CDR1 is SGHTA and CDR2 FQGNSA. This CDR3 has 15 amino acids. The CDR3 spells CASRPGGEVVGEQFF. CDR3 in DNA: TGTGCCAGCAGGCCTGGGGGGGAGGTTGTGGGTGAGCAGTTCTTC.

The chain has TRBV27 and TRBJ1-6; 7 bases line up with TRBD1. From germline, CDR1 is MNHEY and CDR2 SMNVEV (reference sequence). This CDR3 spans 13 amino acids. The V segment lost 8 bases and the J segment 14 bases; nucleotides outside the gene matches: 12. The CDR3 coding sequence is TGTGCCAGCGCTGGACAGGACCTTCGGACCCTCCACTTT. It is translated as CASAGQDLRTLHF.

This clone was observed once. The chain is built from TRBV5-1 and TRBJ2-1, with D maybe TRBD1 (6 bases). V shed 0 bases and J shed 6 bases, with 7 bases lying between them. The V gene's germline CDR1 is SGHRS and CDR2 YFSETQ. This CDR3 has 13 residues. The CDR3 region is CASSLEGVNEQFF. Written as DNA, the CDR3 is TGCGCCAGCAGCTTGGAGGGGGTCAATGAGCAGTTCTTC.

Comments on this clone: The junction and the germline gene differ at one end; a read error may be behind it. At the DNA level, this CDR3 is encoded by other sequences in the same sample as well. CDR3 nucleotide sequence: TGCGCCAGCAGCCAAGTTGCCGACAGAAATCAGCCTCAGCATTTT. It encodes CASSQVADRNQPQHF. This chain uses TRBV4-1 with TRBJ1-5, with D possibly TRBD1 on 5 matching bases. CDR1 and CDR2 (germline): MGHRA, YSYEKL. CDR3 length: 15 amino acids.

J is TRBJ1-4 and V is TRBV27; no clear D gene. V lost 0 bases and J 4 bases, leaving 18 bases between the germline ends. This CDR3 region has 18 residues. In germline, CDR1 is MNHEY, CDR2 SMNVEV (reference sequence). The CDR3 coding sequence is TGTGCCAGCAGTTTATCCCACCCTGGCGGAAGAATTAATGAAAAACTGTTTTTT. Residues: CASSLSHPGGRINEKLFF. The complete variable domain, with remaining parts taken from reference TRBV27 and TRBJ1-4, reads EAQVTQNPRYLITVTGKKLTVTCSQNMNHEYMSWYRQDPGLGLRQIYYSMNVEVTDKGDVPEGYKVSRKEKRNFPLILESPSPNQTSLYFCASSLSHPGGRINEKLFFGSGTQLSVL.

The chain joins TRBV5-1 to TRBJ1-1; D perhaps matches TRBD1 (5 bases). Trimming shortened V by 4 bases and J by 3 bases, and 16 bases separated the two germline ends. The CDR3 is made up of 15 amino acids. The germline gives CDR1 SGHRS, CDR2 YFSETQ. The CDR3 DNA sequence: TGCGCCAGCAGCACACGGGGCCCCCCCCACACTGAAGCTTTCTTT. This sequence encodes CASSTRGPPHTEAFF.

The CDR3 is CASSPGRSVGELFF. The CDR3 DNA sequence: TGTGCCAGCAGCCCGGGACGATCGGTCGGGGAGCTGTTTTTT. This chain connects TRBV5-5 to TRBJ2-2; D possibly matches TRBD1 or TRBD2 (5 bases each). V gave up 4 bases and J gave up 7 bases, with 14 bases separating them. CDR3 size: 14 residues. Germline values: CDR1 SGHKS, CDR2 YYEKEE (reference sequence).

The CDR3 coding sequence is TGTGCCAGCAGCAGGGACAGGGGGGGCTACGAGCAGTACTTC. This gives the protein CASSRDRGGYEQYF. The chain has TRBV11-2 and TRBJ2-7; TRBD1 matches 11 bases. The ends lost 5 bases at V and 3 bases at J; junction bases unmatched: 3. The length of the CDR3 is 14 residues. From germline, CDR1 is SGHAT and CDR2 FQNNGV.

V usage is TRBV27 and J usage is TRBJ2-3, with TRBD1 matching over 7 bases. The trim removed 2 bases at V and 5 bases at J, leaving 13 bases unmatched. The CDR3 consists of 17 residues. Germline values: CDR1 MNHEY, CDR2 SMNVEV (reference sequence). CDR3 protein: CASSLKGAAPRKDTQYF. In nucleotides, the CDR3 is TGTGCCAGCAGTTTAAAGGGGGCGGCACCCCGGAAAGATACGCAGTATTTT.

The J gene is TRBJ1-6, the V gene TRBV10-3, with D tentatively TRBD1 (5 bases). Germline V gives CDR1 ENHRY, CDR2 SYGVKD. Trimming pared 11 bases from V and 9 bases from J, leaving 23 bases between. This CDR3 has 15 amino acids. For the CDR3, the DNA is TGTGCCTCCCATAATAGGGCAGGGTCTAGTTCACCCCTCCACTTT. Translating gives CASHNRAGSSSPLHF.

The chain joins TRBV7-6 to TRBJ2-3, with D maybe TRBD2 (5 bases). This CDR3 has 13 residues. CDR1 and CDR2 (germline): SGHVS, FNYEAQ. V was cut by 4 bases and J by 5 bases, with 10 bases left in between. CDR3 nucleotide sequence: TGTGCCAGCAGCTGGACCGCGGGAGATACGCAGTATTTT. Amino acid sequence: CASSWTAGDTQYF.

This chain links TRBV7-2 with TRBJ2-7; 8 bases agree with TRBD1. Germline lookup yields CDR1 SGHTA and CDR2 FQGNSA. The CDR3 has 16 residues. With 3 bases clipped from V and 0 bases from J, the junction kept 7 bases outside the gene matches. Here the CDR3 reads CASSFPGQVNSYEQYF. For the CDR3, the DNA is TGTGCCAGCAGCTTTCCGGGACAGGTGAACTCCTACGAGCAGTACTTC.

The genes are TRBV19 and TRBJ1-3; perhaps TRBD1 as D (6 bases). Looked up from germline, CDR1 is LNHDA and CDR2 is SQIVND (reference sequence). This CDR3 has 14 residues. Trimming removed 7 bases at V and 0 bases at J, with 10 bases between. CDR3 protein: CASKDRASGNTIYF. The DNA for the CDR3 is TGTGCCAGTAAGGACAGAGCCTCTGGAAACACCATATATTTT.

V gene TRBV23-1 combines with J gene TRBJ1-5; 7 nucleotides align to TRBD1. TRBV23-1 falls under the ORF class, with uncertain function. The CDR3 is 16 residues long. V trimming: 7 bases; J trimming: 2 bases; junction bases outside the gene matches: 11. The CDR3, as DNA: TGCGCCAGCACCTTTTACAGGGGTGAGGGCAATCAGCCCCAGCATTTT. The encoded protein is CASTFYRGEGNQPQHF.